The subject of this entry is one TCR beta chain. Its cognate antigen is unknown. The same CDR3 is also encoded by other DNA sequences in this sample. The sample comes from a study of regulatory and conventional T cells in RAG deficiency. The study's findings and limits: Compared with controls, unique Treg TCR beta sequences dropped about 100-fold in Omenn syndrome and CID/AS. Shannon entropy fell and Simpson indices rose in RAG-deficient patients. Patient subsets had shorter CDR3s; Omenn Treg-Tconv overlap exceeded 80%.

Assay used: immunoSEQ multiplex PCR; TCRdb lists only in-frame clones, some missing. The sample has about 8,500 clones, 75% to 85% seen once. Per germline, CDR1 LNHDA and CDR2 SQIVND (reference sequence). The CDR3 sequence is 15 residues long. V lost 3 bases and J 2 bases, leaving 11 bases between the germline ends. The data were also submitted as part of a second study, on regulatory T cells. From that report: Primers: 52 TRBV forward and 13 TRBJ reverse. Skewed V and J usage and few unique V-J pairs marked patient repertoires, most in Tregs.

The specimen was CD8+ T cells sorted from blood. The chain links TRBV19 to TRBJ2-1, with D tentatively TRBD2 (7 bases). This TCR came from a human donor in good health. The CDR3 DNA reads as TGTGCCAGTAGTATCGTCGGGGGGCCCTACAATGAGCAGTTCTTC. It specifies CASSIVGGPYNEQFF.